These 9 T cell receptor beta chains were sequenced from one sample in a study of blood T cell repertoires in COVID-19. Clones were sequenced by immunoSEQ multiplex PCR, and TCRdb holds only the in-frame ones, with some missing. The data contain approximately 240,000 clones, 70% to 90% of them singletons. Sample: PBMCs or T cells enriched from blood (not recorded which). These receptors were obtained from a woman in her fifties or sixties in a cohort exposed to, infected with or recovered from COVID-19 (not recorded which).

The chain uses TRBV5-1 and TRBJ2-5; 8 bases align to TRBD2. Germline V gene data show CDR1 as SGHRS and CDR2 as YFSETQ. The CDR3 sequence is 14 residues long. V shed 4 bases and J 5 bases; nucleotides not matched to a gene: 7. CDR3 nucleotide sequence: TGCGCCAGCAGCCTCGGGGGGGCCATGGAGACCCAGTACTTC. Residues: CASSLGGAMETQYF.

This sequence joins TRBV12-3 or TRBV12-4 and TRBJ1-2; TRBD1 is a possible D gene (5 bases). V dropped 6 bases and J dropped 5 bases, with 10 bases sitting between them. CDR3 length equals 12 residues. CDR3 region: CASRGRGYGYTF. The CDR3 region has the DNA TGTGCCAGCAGGGGGCGGGGATATGGCTACACCTTC.

The rearrangement uses TRBV7-8 and TRBJ1-3; 7 bases map to TRBD1. Losses at the gene ends were 4 bases for V and 1 base for J; bases not matched to a gene: 7. CDR1 is SGHVS, CDR2 FQNEAQ, per germline. This CDR3 contains 16 residues. The DNA for the CDR3 is TGTGCCAGCAGCTCGGACAGGCCTGGGTCTGGAAACACCATATATTTT. Translated: CASSSDRPGSGNTIYF.

V usage is TRBV19 and J usage is TRBJ1-4, with TRBD1 identical over 9 bases. V dropped 7 bases and J dropped 5; count of bases not matched to a gene: 5. CDR1 and CDR2 (germline): LNHDA, SQIVND (reference sequence). The CDR3 loop spans 14 amino acids. CDR3 in amino acids: CASTPGTGNEKLFF. The CDR3 DNA reads TGTGCCAGTACCCCCGGGACAGGGAATGAAAAACTGTTTTTT.

This rearrangement joins TRBV2 to TRBJ1-6; D is undetermined. CDR3 length equals 15 residues. V lost 6 bases and J 10 bases, leaving 19 bases between the germline ends. Germline V lookup: CDR1 SNHLY, CDR2 FYNNEI. This chain's CDR3 is CASSIQALPGSPLHF. In nucleotides, the CDR3 is TGTGCCAGCAGCATCCAAGCCTTGCCGGGGTCACCCCTCCACTTT.

The chain couples TRBV29-1 to TRBJ1-5; the D is unclear. Germline CDR1 is SQVTM and CDR2 is ANQGSEA. The CDR3 length is 13 residues. The germline V and J ends were trimmed by 7 bases and 3 bases, with 13 bases remaining between them. In nucleotides, the CDR3 is TGCAGCGCCGCAAGAGCCCCCAATCAGCCCCAGCATTTT. Protein sequence: CSAARAPNQPQHF.

J is TRBJ1-5 and V is TRBV2; no clear D gene. CDR3 length: 15 amino acids. Germline V gene lookup returns CDR1 SNHLY and CDR2 FYNNEI. Trimming pared 6 bases from V and 7 bases from J, leaving 19 bases between. The CDR3: CASRPEGLLGQPQHF. CDR3 DNA sequence: TGTGCCAGCAGACCCGAGGGCTTGCTAGGACAGCCCCAGCATTTT.

Details on this clone: This sample includes further DNA sequences coding for the same CDR3. The chain links TRBV18 to TRBJ1-2; the D gene is possibly TRBD1 (6 bases). The length of the CDR3 is 14 residues. Germline V CDR1 and CDR2: KGHSH, LQKENI. V dropped 3 bases and J dropped 3 bases, with 11 bases sitting between them. Here the CDR3 DNA reads TGTGCCAGCTCACCCACCAGGGGATACTATGGCTACACCTTC. Translated, it gives CASSPTRGYYGYTF.

The chain has TRBV18 and TRBJ2-1; D gene uncertain. The germline V gene has CDR1 KGHSH and CDR2 LQKENI. The ends were cut back, 2 bases at V and 0 bases at J, with 11 bases in the middle. This CDR3 is built from 16 residues. The CDR3 nucleotides read TGTGCCAGCTCACCAGTTCCGAGGAGCTCCTACAATGAGCAGTTCTTC. Protein sequence: CASSPVPRSSYNEQFF.